These T cell receptor beta chains were read from a single sample in a study of early T cells in non-severe SARS-CoV-2 infection. MiXCR, run by TCRdb on the 5' RACE reads, gives a single entry per CDR3 protein. The profile covers nearly 50,000 distinct CDR3 sequences, with under 7.5% appearing a single time and approximately 6.9% taken by the ten largest. The material sequenced was whole blood, taken at baseline. The receptors come from an adult who was a healthcare worker with PCR-confirmed SARS-CoV-2 infection or an uninfected control (not recorded which). Each CDR3 is given with its conserved first and last residue. D genes are given only for firm matches. Part of the rows lack a size; the others show once, few, many or a class for expanded clones.

many	TRBD1	TRBV10-2	TRBJ1-6	TGCGCCAGGGGACAGACTAGCTCCTATAATTCACCCCTCCACTTT	CARGQTSSYNSPLHF
few	.	TRBV19	TRBJ2-3	TGTGCCAGTAGTATAGATCCTAGCAAGGATACGCAGTATTTT	CASSIDPSKDTQYF
many	.	TRBV28	TRBJ1-1	TGTGCCAGCAAGTCCCCGAACAATCTCATGAACACTGAAGCTTTCTTT	CASKSPNNLMNTEAFF
.	.	TRBV11-2	TRBJ1-4	TGTGCCAGCAGCTTCACGGATCGGGAAAAACTGTTTTTT	CASSFTDREKLFF
few	TRBD2	TRBV19	TRBJ2-1	TGTGCCAGTAGTATCGGTAGCGGGTCCGCTCTTGGGCAGTTCTTC	CASSIGSGSALGQFF
many	.	TRBV27	TRBJ1-1	TGTGCCAGCAGTTTCAATCCCACAATGGGGATGAACACTGAAGCTTTCTTT	CASSFNPTMGMNTEAFF
many	.	TRBV20-1	TRBJ2-2	TGCAGTGCTAGAGATCCGAACACCGGGGAGCTGTTTTTT	CSARDPNTGELFF
.	.	TRBV19	TRBJ1-4	TGTGCCAGTAGCGGCAACACCCCTAATGAAAAACTGTTTTTT	CASSGNTPNEKLFF
many	.	TRBV10-2	TRBJ2-2	TGCGCCACCGACACAGGGTCTGGGGAGCTGTTTTTT	CATDTGSGELFF
many	.	TRBV7-6	TRBJ2-7	TGTGCCAGCAGCTTAGCGACAGGTTCCTCCTACGAGCAGTACTTC	CASSLATGSSYEQYF
many	.	TRBV4-1	TRBJ1-5	TGCGCCAGCAGCTTCCGGGACGGGGATCAGCCCCAGCATTTT	CASSFRDGDQPQHF
few	TRBD2	TRBV6-2/TRBV6-3	TRBJ2-5	TGTGCCAGCGGCCCGGGACTAGCGGACCAAGAGACCCAGTACTTC	CASGPGLADQETQYF
few	.	TRBV5-4	TRBJ1-2	TGTGCCAGCCGTAGGTTCGACAGGTCCTATGGCTACACCTTC	CASRRFDRSYGYTF
many	.	TRBV6-6	TRBJ2-6	TGTGCCAGCGGACAGCGAAGCTCTGGGGCCAACGTCCTGACTTTC	CASGQRSSGANVLTF
.	TRBD2	TRBV5-4	TRBJ2-1	TGTGCCACCTCCCTAGCGGGAGTTGGCAATGAGCAGTTCTTC	CATSLAGVGNEQFF
few	TRBD1	TRBV3-1	TRBJ2-1	TGTGCCAGCAGCACCGGGACAGGGGGCAATGAGCAGTTCTTC	CASSTGTGGNEQFF
many	.	TRBV7-3	TRBJ2-3	TGTGCCAGCAGCCTCCCGCTTGGATCCCTTAATACGCAGTATTTT	CASSLPLGSLNTQYF
many	.	TRBV12-3/TRBV12-4	TRBJ2-1	TGTGCCAGCAGTTTGACAAACAATGAGCAGTTCTTC	CASSLTNNEQFF
.	.	TRBV6-1	TRBJ2-7	TGTGCCAGCACCCAACGGGCCTACGAGCAGTACTTC	CASTQRAYEQYF
many	.	TRBV3-1	TRBJ2-3	TGTGCCAGCAGCCACTACAGAGATACGCAGTATTTT	CASSHYRDTQYF
many	.	TRBV11-2	TRBJ2-7	TGTGCCAGCAGCCGCCAAGGGACCAGCCTGGAGCAGTACTTC	CASSRQGTSLEQYF
many	TRBD1	TRBV19	TRBJ1-5	TGTGCCAGTAGTGTCGACAGGGTAAGAGCCCAGCATTTT	CASSVDRVRAQHF
many	TRBD2	TRBV15	TRBJ2-3	TGTGCCACCAGGACTAGCGGTCCCCCAGATACGCAGTATTTT	CATRTSGPPDTQYF
few	TRBD2	TRBV29-1	TRBJ2-1	TGCAGCGTTGAGGGGCTAGCGGGAAACAATGAGCAGTTCTTC	CSVEGLAGNNEQFF
.	.	TRBV5-1	TRBJ1-2	TGCGCCAGCAGCTTAGGAGCGTCTCGTGGAGAAACACGGTTCTATGGCTACACCTTC	CASSLGASRGETRFYGYTF
few	.	TRBV7-6	TRBJ2-1	TGTGCCAGCAGCTTAGTAGGAGGGGAAAGCGAGCAGTTCTTC	CASSLVGGESEQFF
.	TRBD2	TRBV29-1	TRBJ2-3	TGCAGCGTTGAAGAAGCCGGCGGGAGGGGAGATACGCAGTATTTT	CSVEEAGGRGDTQYF
large	TRBD1	TRBV6-6	TRBJ2-1	TGTGCCAGCAGCCCGGCTCCGGACAGGGGACGGGAGTTCTTC	CASSPAPDRGREFF
many	.	TRBV7-2	TRBJ1-1	TGTGCCAGCAGCTTAGGGGGCGCTGAAGCTTTCTTT	CASSLGGAEAFF
many	.	TRBV7-9	TRBJ2-7	TGTGCCAGCAGCCCGGACATGCGTCCCCCTGACGAGCAGTACTTC	CASSPDMRPPDEQYF
.	TRBD2	TRBV7-2	TRBJ2-2	TGTGCCAGCAGCTTAATAGGACTAGCGGGACTCAACACCGAGGAGCTGTTTTTT	CASSLIGLAGLNTEELFF
few	.	TRBV9	TRBJ1-4	TGTGCCAGCAGCGTATCCGCAACTAATGAAAAACTGTTTTTT	CASSVSATNEKLFF
few	TRBD2	TRBV24-1	TRBJ2-1	TGTGCCACCAGGGGACTAGCCAATGAGCAGTTCTTC	CATRGLANEQFF
.	.	TRBV7-9	TRBJ2-2	TGTGCCAGCAGCTTAGGGGGCCGCGCGAACACCGGGGAGCTGTTTTTT	CASSLGGRANTGELFF
many	TRBD2	TRBV19	TRBJ2-2	TGTGCCAGTAGTCAGAGACTAGCGGGAAGAACCGGGGAGCTGTTTTTT	CASSQRLAGRTGELFF
.	.	TRBV11-2	TRBJ1-1	TGTGCCAGCAGCAACCAGTGGGGAGAGAACACTGAAGCTTTCTTT	CASSNQWGENTEAFF
many	.	TRBV20-1	TRBJ1-6	TGCAGTGCTAGTCGACCGGACCCGGGGGGAAGTTCACCCCTCCACTTT	CSASRPDPGGSSPLHF
many	.	TRBV6-6	TRBJ2-1	TGTGCCAGCAGCCCAGGGAGTGGGCCGGGGGCGTACAATGAGCAGTTCTTC	CASSPGSGPGAYNEQFF
many	.	TRBV2	TRBJ1-6	TGTGCCAGCAGTGCGGCACAGTATAATTCACCCCTCCACTTT	CASSAAQYNSPLHF